This TCR beta chain originates from a study of blood T cells in healthy people across ages. V lost 0 bases and J lost 5, with 8 bases in between. There are 14 residues in the CDR3. Germline CDR1 and CDR2: LNHNV and YYDKDF (reference sequence). It was with a sample-barcoded 5' primer and a J-beta primer mix that a second PCR of about 6 to 12 cycles was run. TCRdb re-called the 5' RACE reads through MiXCR, storing one row per CDR3 protein. The repertoire holds around 2 million distinct CDR3 sequences, about two fifths seen once, with 23% in the top ten. The chain combines TRBV15 with TRBJ2-1; D is uncertain. The sequence was obtained from a human donor in good health. The sample taken for sequencing was blood. The CDR3 spells CATSRDFADNEQFF. The DNA of the CDR3 is TGTGCCACCAGCAGAGATTTTGCCGACAATGAGCAGTTCTTC.